Described below is a single T cell receptor beta chain sequence and its context. The antigen it recognizes is unknown. No base quality values were provided; no much bigger clone lies one nucleotide off. From the germline V gene (reference sequence), CDR1 is LNHDA and CDR2 is SQIVND. V has 5 bases trimmed and J has 2 bases trimmed; junction bases matching no gene number 4. From the cysteine through the phenylalanine, the CDR3 covers 14 amino acids. Only CDR3 DNA remains: 42 bases, in frame from the first base. Genomic DNA was extracted from sorted cells for sequencing of the TCRbeta CDR3 region. TCRbeta CDR3 regions were sequenced using the immunoSEQ Assay. Not all clones reach the TCRdb copy of this immuneACCESS table, which keeps in-frame sequences only. Checked studies attribute under half of the gap to unresolved V genes and leave the rest unexplained. This sample is represented by about 62,000 clones; around 85% of them were singletons. Together, the top ten hold around 4% of the sample.

The data stem from a study of OX40 agonist ivuxolimab in advanced cancers. Regarding the study in general: Ivuxolimab was a fully human IgG2 agonistic monoclonal antibody targeting the costimulatory receptor OX40 (CD134). Intravenous ivuxolimab was administered to patients every 2 weeks at six dose levels: 0.01, 0.1, 0.3, 1.5, 3 and 10 mg/kg. Among the roughly 50 dose-escalation patients, approximately 20 had hepatocellular carcinoma, 15 melanoma, 9 renal cell carcinoma and 9 head and neck cancer. In the dose-escalation cohort, approximately 80% of patients were male, and the mean age was approximately 60 years with a range of roughly 20 to 85. Patients were allowed to have had prior anti-PD-1, anti-PD-L1 or anti-CTLA-4 therapy, and less than 45% of the dose-escalation patients had previously received checkpoint inhibitors. Partial responses occurred in three dose-escalation patients: two with cutaneous melanoma and one with hepatocellular carcinoma. Peripheral TCRbeta sequencing was intended to test whether TCR sequence diversity was altered and clonal T-cell expansion was caused by ivuxolimab. The paper describes the monotherapy dose-escalation part (N of about 52 patients) of the phase I trial of ivuxolimab. Paper-wide results and their limitations: At doses of 0.1 to 3.0 mg/kg, clonal expansion of both CD4+ and CD8+ blood T cells was observed from baseline to week 6. In the 0.1-3.0 mg/kg groups, partial responders had among the lowest normalized peripheral clonal expansion, particularly in CD8+ T cells. Low levels of normalized T-cell clonal expansion were also seen in some patients who did not respond. Antigen specificity was not determined for the clonally expanded peripheral T cells. On average, CD8+ T cells showed more expanded clones than CD4+ T cells after ivuxolimab.

The trial excluded patients who had a history of autoimmune disease or were on systemic immunosuppression. In every dose cohort, peripheral blood was drawn for TCR sequencing at baseline, cycle 4 day 1, and cycle 7 day 1. Samples were obtained from an open-label, multicenter, first-in-human phase I dose-escalation trial of ivuxolimab. Adults with locally advanced or metastatic head and neck squamous cell, hepatocellular, melanoma or renal cell carcinoma were enrolled in the trial. Before TCR sequencing, CD4+ T cells and CD8+ T cells were sorted from peripheral blood as separate populations. This receptor was obtained from an adult with an advanced solid tumor such as melanoma, head and neck, liver or kidney cancer. The rearranged segments are TRBV19 and TRBJ2-5, with TRBD1 identical over 8 junction bases. The starting material was CD4+ or CD8+ T cells sorted from blood, obtained in a trial of the OX40 agonist ivuxolimab. The DNA sequence reads TGTGCCAGTAGTGTGGACAGGGCACAAGAGACCCAGTACTTC. This gives the protein CASSVDRAQETQYF.